Below, 26 T cell receptor beta chains from the same sample are listed, as sequenced in a study of somatic mutations in cytotoxic T cells in rheumatoid arthritis. The repertoire was sequenced with immunoSEQ multiplex PCR; TCRdb's copy has only in-frame clones and lacks some. This sample yields about 20,000 clones, of which around 85% are seen a single time; roughly 6.9% belongs to the top ten. Sequenced material: CD8+ T cells sorted from blood. Receptors originate from a woman aged 40 to 55 with rheumatoid arthritis.

The gene calls are TRBV11-2 and TRBJ2-7; D unresolved. Trimming took 0 bases from V and 3 from J, leaving 9 bases between them. The CDR3 consists of 14 residues. CDR1 and CDR2 from the germline V gene are SGHAT and FQNNGV. DNA for the CDR3: TGTGCCAGCAGCTTAGACGCGGATTTCTACGAGCAGTACTTC. Amino acid sequence: CASSLDADFYEQYF.

The V and J genes are TRBV27 and TRBJ2-5; 9 nucleotides align to TRBD2. The J call could be wrong; TRBJ2-7 is a better fit for the DNA end. Germline CDR1 reads MNHEY; CDR2 reads SMNVEV (reference sequence). CDR3 size: 14 residues. The CDR3 nucleotides read TGTGCCAGCAGTTTGAGCGGGAGGCTCTACGAGCAGTACTTC. This sequence encodes CASSLSGRLYEQYF.

V usage is TRBV20-1 and J usage is TRBJ2-1; D might be TRBD2 (5 bases). CDR1 and CDR2 (germline): DFQATT, SNEGSKA (reference sequence). The CDR3 runs 11 residues. Trimming took off 6 bases at V and 9 bases at J, with 12 bases between the two ends. CDR3 coding DNA: TGCAGTGCAACGTGGGCGGGTGAGCAGTTCTTC. Amino acid sequence: CSATWAGEQFF.

The V gene is TRBV7-2, the J gene TRBJ2-1; 7 nucleotides line up with TRBD1. The CDR3 has 16 amino acids. Germline V gives CDR1 SGHTA, CDR2 FQGNSA. The trim removed 5 bases at V and 0 bases at J, leaving 7 bases unmatched. DNA of the CDR3: TGTGCCAGCAGCGATCTACAGGGGAGCTCCTACAATGAGCAGTTCTTC. Its protein is CASSDLQGSSYNEQFF.

This clone was recorded once. The rearrangement links TRBV7-3 to TRBJ2-2, with D possibly matching TRBD2 (5 bases). The CDR3 runs to 14 residues. V gave up 1 base and J gave up 8 bases, with 11 bases separating them. The germline V gene encodes CDR1 SGHTA and CDR2 FQGTGA. CDR3 loop: CASSLIVSEGELFF. The CDR3 nucleotides are TGTGCCAGCAGCTTAATCGTTAGCGAAGGGGAGCTGTTTTTT.

The DNA for the CDR3 is TGCGCCAGCAGCCAAGCCAGCGGTGGTCAGCCCCAGCATTTT. Its protein product is CASSQASGGQPQHF. The genes are TRBV4-1 and TRBJ1-5; D unclear. Trimming removed 1 base at V and 6 bases at J, with 10 bases between. The germline gives CDR1 MGHRA, CDR2 YSYEKL. The CDR3 is 14 residues long.

The V gene is TRBV5-1, the J gene TRBJ1-1, with D possibly being TRBD1 (5 bases). The V end was cut by 0 bases, the J end by 8 bases, with 11 bases between. Germline CDR1 SGHRS, CDR2 YFSETQ. This CDR3 is 13 amino acids long. The CDR3 reads CASSLVAGYEAFF. Written as DNA, the CDR3 is TGCGCCAGCAGCTTGGTGGCAGGGTACGAAGCTTTCTTT.

The chain recombines TRBV13 with TRBJ2-1, with 7 bases aligning to TRBD2. This CDR3 is built from 24 residues. J was trimmed by 1 base and V by 3 bases; bases with no gene match: 30. Germline CDR1 is PRHDT and CDR2 is FYEKMQ (reference sequence). As DNA, the CDR3 is TGTGCCAGCAGCTTGGGAGGGGCGATTCCACCCCTCTCCCCAGAGTCCCAATCCTACAATGAGCAGTTCTTC. This encodes CASSLGGAIPPLSPESQSYNEQFF.

The chain couples TRBV19 to TRBJ1-4; D remains unclear. The V end was cut by 4 bases, the J end by 1 base, with 7 bases between. The CDR3 consists of 14 residues. Germline CDR1 and CDR2: LNHDA and SQIVND (reference sequence). The CDR3 DNA is TGTGCCAGTAGTACACAGCTAACTAATGAAAAACTGTTTTTT. Translated, it gives CASSTQLTNEKLFF.

This rearrangement joins TRBV29-1 to TRBJ1-1, with unresolved D. V lost 4 bases, J lost 10 bases, and 10 bases lay in between. Germline loops: CDR1 SQVTM, CDR2 ANQGSEA. The CDR3 extends over 10 amino acids. The CDR3 DNA is TGCAGCGTTGTCAACATGATAGCTTTCTTT. Translated, it gives CSVVNMIAFF. Together with reference TRBV29-1 and TRBJ1-1, the CDR3 gives the full variable domain: SAVISQKPSRDICQRGTSLTIQCQVDSQVTMMFWYRQQPGQSLTLIATANQGSEATYESGFVIDKFPISRPNLTFSTLTVSNMSPEDSSIYLCSVVNMIAFFGQGTRLTVV.

The rearrangement links TRBV4-1 to TRBJ2-7; 7 bases line up with TRBD2. The V segment lost 8 bases and the J segment 2 bases; nucleotides outside the gene matches: 9. The CDR3 loop spans 14 amino acids. Germline V gene data show CDR1 as MGHRA and CDR2 as YSYEKL. The CDR3 loop reads CASSERDGTYEQYF. CDR3 coding DNA: TGCGCCAGCTCGGAGCGGGATGGGACCTACGAGCAGTACTTC.

The chain couples TRBV15 to TRBJ2-3; D is possibly TRBD2 (6 bases). The CDR3 contains 14 residues. The germline CDR1 and CDR2 sequences are LNHNV and YYDKDF (reference sequence). With 9 bases removed from V and 3 bases from J, the gap between germline ends came to 16 bases. The CDR3 DNA reads as TGTGCCACTTCGTACGGGGGAGGTACAGATACGCAGTATTTT. As protein: CATSYGGGTDTQYF.

The chain links TRBV6-5 to TRBJ1-2; tentatively, D is TRBD1 (5 bases). CDR1 MNHEY and CDR2 SVGAGI come from the germline V gene. The CDR3 covers 14 residues. Trimming took 7 bases from V and 5 from J, leaving 17 bases between them. In DNA, the CDR3 is TGTGCCAGCACCGGACACGCAAAAGCTTATGGCTACACCTTC. It yields the protein CASTGHAKAYGYTF.

The gene calls are TRBV4-1 and TRBJ1-2; no reliable D call. The germline V and J ends were trimmed by 1 base and 8 bases, with 5 bases remaining between them. This CDR3 is built from 11 residues. CDR1 is MGHRA and CDR2 is YSYEKL in the germline V gene. Here the CDR3 reads CASSQVLGYTF. The CDR3 DNA is TGCGCCAGCAGCCAAGTTCTGGGCTACACCTTC.

This rearrangement joins TRBV15 to TRBJ2-4; D gene ambiguous. Germline-derived CDR1 and CDR2 are LNHNV and YYDKDF (reference sequence). The germline V and J ends were trimmed by 3 bases and 0 bases, with 9 bases remaining between them. The CDR3 length is 15 residues. Here the CDR3 DNA reads TGTGCCACCAGCAGTGTTGGAGCAGCCAAAAACATTCAGTACTTC. Translation: CATSSVGAAKNIQYF.

For the CDR3, the DNA is TGTGCCAGCTCGGGGGACGTCTGGGACACTGAAGCTTTCTTT. Its protein is CASSGDVWDTEAFF. The V and J genes are TRBV11-1 and TRBJ1-1; maybe TRBD1 (5 bases). V was shortened by 8 bases and J by 3 bases, with 16 bases between the two germline ends. Germline V lookup: CDR1 SGHAT, CDR2 FQDESV (reference sequence). The CDR3 runs 14 residues.

V and J are TRBV7-3 and TRBJ2-1, with 9 positions matching TRBD2. The V segment lost 5 bases and the J segment 8 bases; nucleotides outside the gene matches: 10. The germline V gene encodes CDR1 SGHTA and CDR2 FQGTGA. This CDR3 contains 15 residues. In DNA form, the CDR3 reads TGTGCCAGCAGCCTTAGCGGGGGCCCAGGGTATGAGCAGTTCTTC. It is translated as CASSLSGGPGYEQFF.

The genes are TRBV27 and TRBJ2-3, with 7 bases that match TRBD2. The germline CDR1 and CDR2 sequences are MNHEY and SMNVEV (reference sequence). The J segment lost 2 bases and the V segment lost 5 bases, leaving 10 bases of the junction unmatched. The CDR3 has 16 residues. CDR3 amino acids: CASSPGVAGDTDTQYF. The CDR3 DNA reads as TGTGCCAGCAGTCCCGGGGTAGCGGGCGACACAGATACGCAGTATTTT.

The chain carries TRBV6-5 and TRBJ1-6; 7 nucleotides match TRBD1. The trim removed 6 bases at V and 8 bases at J, leaving 10 bases unmatched. Germline V gene lookup returns CDR1 MNHEY and CDR2 SVGAGI. The CDR3 length is 15 residues. The CDR3 nucleotides are TGTGCCAGCAGGCCAGGGGGAACGGGAGATTCACCCCTCCACTTT. The encoded protein is CASRPGGTGDSPLHF.

The V call is TRBV29-1, the J call TRBJ1-1, with TRBD1 matching over 10 bases. J gave up 6 bases and V 5 bases, and 6 bases lay outside the gene matches. Per germline, CDR1 SQVTM and CDR2 ANQGSEA. This CDR3 region has 13 residues. The DNA for the CDR3 is TGCAGCGTTAGGGGACAGGGGATTTCTGAAGCTTTCTTT. Translating it yields CSVRGQGISEAFF.

The table lists this clone with a count of one. The V call is TRBV14, the J call TRBJ1-6, with 10 bases aligning to TRBD1. There are 14 residues in the CDR3. With V trimmed by 4 bases and J by 10 bases, 4 bases remained unmatched. CDR1 and CDR2 (germline): SGHDN, FVKESK. The CDR3 region is CASSLTGGSSPLHF. For the CDR3, the DNA is TGTGCCAGCAGCCTGACAGGGGGCAGCTCACCCCTCCACTTT.

The chain couples TRBV4-1 to TRBJ2-7; D is perhaps TRBD1 (5 bases). The CDR3 contains 13 residues. The germline V gene has CDR1 MGHRA and CDR2 YSYEKL. V was cut by 4 bases and J by 4 bases, with 11 bases left in between. Here the CDR3 reads CASSLKTDYEQYF. The DNA for the CDR3 is TGCGCCAGCAGCCTCAAGACAGATTACGAGCAGTACTTC.

The gene calls are TRBV15 and TRBJ1-5; D gene uncertain. In germline, CDR1 is LNHNV, CDR2 YYDKDF (reference sequence). Trimming removed 5 bases from V and 12 bases from J, with 11 bases in between. This CDR3 region has 11 residues. The CDR3 DNA follows: TGTGCCACCAGCGGCCTTGGGCGCCAGCATTTT. Protein sequence: CATSGLGRQHF.

The CDR3 region is CASSPGLATSYEQYF. CDR3 nucleotide sequence: TGCGCCAGCAGCCCAGGACTAGCGACGTCCTACGAGCAGTACTTC. The chain carries TRBV4-1 and TRBJ2-7, with TRBD2 identical over 9 bases. Germline-derived CDR1 and CDR2 are MGHRA and YSYEKL. V lost 4 bases to trimming and J lost 1 base; unmatched junction nucleotides: 5. The CDR3 extends over 15 amino acids.

The chain is built from TRBV27 and TRBJ2-3; D is perhaps TRBD2 (7 bases). The V gene lost 8 bases and the J gene lost 5 bases, with 14 bases spanning the gap. This CDR3 contains 13 residues. Germline V gene data show CDR1 as MNHEY and CDR2 as SMNVEV (reference sequence). The CDR3 spells CASHRGGVDTQYF. As DNA, the CDR3 is TGTGCCAGCCATAGGGGGGGCGTAGATACGCAGTATTTT.

The V gene is TRBV6-6, the J gene TRBJ1-6, with D tentatively TRBD1 (6 bases). This CDR3 contains 13 residues. The germline V and J ends were trimmed by 7 bases and 10 bases, with 14 bases remaining between them. CDR1 MNHNY and CDR2 SVGAGI come from the germline V gene (reference sequence). In DNA form, the CDR3 reads TGTGCCAGCACCGAGACTACAGGGTCACCCCTCCACTTT. Translating gives CASTETTGSPLHF.